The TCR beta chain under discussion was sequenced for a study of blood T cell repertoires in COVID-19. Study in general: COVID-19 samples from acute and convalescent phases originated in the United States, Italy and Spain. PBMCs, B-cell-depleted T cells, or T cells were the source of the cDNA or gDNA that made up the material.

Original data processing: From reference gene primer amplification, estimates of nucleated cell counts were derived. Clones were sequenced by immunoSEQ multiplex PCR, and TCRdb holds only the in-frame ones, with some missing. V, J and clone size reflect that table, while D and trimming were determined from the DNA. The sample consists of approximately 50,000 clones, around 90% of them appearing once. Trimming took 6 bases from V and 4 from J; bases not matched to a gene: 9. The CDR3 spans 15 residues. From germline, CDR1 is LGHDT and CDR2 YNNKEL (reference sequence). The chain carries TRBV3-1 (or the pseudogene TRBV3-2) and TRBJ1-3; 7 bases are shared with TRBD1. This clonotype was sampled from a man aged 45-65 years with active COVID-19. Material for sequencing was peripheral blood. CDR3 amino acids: CASSLRDRAGNTIYF. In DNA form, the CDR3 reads TGTGCCAGCAGTCTCCGAGACAGGGCCGGAAACACCATATATTTT.